The text below deals with one T cell receptor beta chain. Constant-region reverse primers amplified full-length variable regions, followed by semi-nested Nested Universal Primer A PCR. MiXCR was run by TCRdb on the 5' RACE reads, yielding one entry per CDR3 protein. The sample records 8,500 to 9,500 distinct CDR3 sequences, about three fifths being singletons. The CDR3 is 15 amino acids. The sample comprised tumor-infiltrating memory CD4+ T cells sorted from the breast tumor. Subset described: memory CD4+ T cells, CD4+CD45RO+CD25-. The chain couples TRBV12-3 or TRBV12-4 to TRBJ1-5, with a tentative D call TRBD2 (7 bases). The DNA end lines up better with TRBJ2-3; the J call may be wrong. The clonotype originates from a female donor with breast cancer. In nucleotides, the CDR3 is TGTGCCAGCAGTTTATGGGGGGGCGGCAATCAGCCCCAGTATTTT. Protein sequence: CASSLWGGGNQPQYF.